These 23 T cell receptor beta chains were all obtained from the same sample, sequenced in a study of blood T cell repertoires in COVID-19. Sequencing was performed with immunoSEQ multiplex PCR; in TCRdb, only in-frame clones are kept and a portion is missing. This sample has 150,000 to 200,000 clones, with just under 90% found just once. Sequencing was carried out using peripheral blood. These receptors were collected from a young man with active or convalescent COVID-19.

This sequence joins TRBV21-1 and TRBJ2-2; the D call in the table, TRBD2, was not verified against the DNA. TRBV21-1 is labeled a pseudogene. The CDR3 runs 18 residues. CDR3 nucleotides: TGTGCCAGCAGCAACCGACCTGGCGGGGGGCCCTACACCGGGGAGCTGTTTTTT. Its protein product is CASSNRPGGGPYTGELFF.

The V and J genes are TRBV10-2 and TRBJ2-3; 7 bases match TRBD2. Germline CDR1 WSHSY, CDR2 SAAADI. The ends lost 8 bases at V and 6 bases at J; junction bases unmatched: 5. There are 12 residues in the CDR3. The DNA for the CDR3 is TGCGCCAGCCGGGACTATATGGATACGCAGTATTTT. Translation: CASRDYMDTQYF.

The chain carries TRBV6-5 and TRBJ1-1, with 8 positions matching TRBD1. The germline V gene encodes CDR1 MNHEY and CDR2 SVGAGI. CDR3 length equals 15 residues. After removal of 0 bases from V and 4 bases from J, the junction contained 4 bases not matched to a gene. CDR3 sequence: CASSYSGQGGTEAFF. CDR3 DNA sequence: TGTGCCAGCAGTTACTCAGGACAGGGTGGCACTGAAGCTTTCTTT.

The V and J genes are TRBV24-1 and TRBJ2-3, with D tentatively TRBD2 (5 bases). There are 14 residues in the CDR3. The germline V gene encodes CDR1 KGHDR and CDR2 SFDVKD. Between the trimmed V and J ends, which lost 3 bases and 2 bases, there was a span of 8 bases. CDR3 sequence reads: CATSDRGHTDTQYF. The CDR3 coding sequence is TGTGCCACCAGTGATCGCGGGCACACAGATACGCAGTATTTT.

The V call is TRBV19, the J call TRBJ2-3, with 9 bases aligning to TRBD1. Germline V gene data show CDR1 as LNHDA and CDR2 as SQIVND (reference sequence). This CDR3 comprises 15 residues. V dropped 3 bases and J dropped 0; count of bases not matched to a gene: 1. CDR3 DNA sequence: TGTGCCAGTAGTATCGGGACAGGGAGCACAGATACGCAGTATTTT. This codes for CASSIGTGSTDTQYF.

CDR3 sequence: CATSDSRRGSNQPQHF. The DNA of the CDR3 is TGTGCCACCAGTGATTCCCGGCGGGGTAGCAATCAGCCCCAGCATTTT. J is TRBJ1-5 and V is TRBV24-1, with D unresolved. The germline V and J ends were trimmed by 2 bases and 0 bases, with 10 bases remaining between them. The CDR3 spans 16 residues. Germline V lookup: CDR1 KGHDR, CDR2 SFDVKD.

The table lists this clone with a count of one. The rearrangement uses TRBV30 and TRBJ1-4, with D perhaps matching TRBD1 (5 bases). The CDR3 extends over 15 amino acids. V was clipped by 0 bases and J by 7 bases, with 15 bases between them. The germline V gene has CDR1 GTSNPN and CDR2 SVGIG (reference sequence). CDR3 in DNA: TGTGCCTGGAGTGTAGGGACTGGGGGGGGTGAAAAACTGTTTTTT. Amino acid sequence: CAWSVGTGGGEKLFF.

J is TRBJ2-1 and V is TRBV7-2, with TRBD2 matching 8 bases. Germline V gene data show CDR1 as SGHTA and CDR2 as FQGNSA. V shed 1 base and J 1 base; nucleotides not matched to a gene: 3. This CDR3 has 16 residues. CDR3 residues: CASSLGRGGSYNEQFF. DNA of the CDR3: TGTGCCAGCAGCTTAGGTCGGGGGGGTTCCTACAATGAGCAGTTCTTC.

The chain recombines TRBV12-3 or TRBV12-4 with TRBJ2-2; perhaps TRBD2 as D (6 bases). CDR3 size: 13 residues. The V end lost 2 bases, the J end lost 8 bases, and 9 bases lay between the germline ends. The CDR3 region is CASSLSGVGELFF. DNA of the CDR3: TGTGCCAGCAGTTTATCGGGGGTTGGGGAGCTGTTTTTT.

J is TRBJ1-1 and V is TRBV5-1; D is ambiguous. Trimming took off 3 bases at V and 4 bases at J, with 10 bases between the two ends. Per germline, CDR1 SGHRS and CDR2 YFSETQ. The CDR3 loop spans 13 amino acids. The CDR3 spells CASSSTGATEAFF. Written as DNA, the CDR3 is TGCGCCAGCAGCTCTACCGGTGCCACTGAAGCTTTCTTT. The complete variable domain, with remaining parts taken from reference TRBV5-1 and TRBJ1-1, reads KAGVTQTPRYLIKTRGQQVTLSCSPISGHRSVSWYQQTPGQGLQFLFEYFSETQRNKGNFPGRFSGRQFSNSRSEMNVSTLELGDSALYLCASSSTGATEAFFGQGTRLTVV.

A single count supports this clone. The chain links TRBV5-1 to TRBJ2-6, with D hard to call. CDR1 and CDR2 (germline): SGHRS, YFSETQ. The CDR3 runs to 15 residues. Between the trimmed V and J ends, which lost 0 bases and 2 bases, there was a span of 6 bases. CDR3 amino acids: CASSLDRPGANVLTF. The CDR3 nucleotides are TGCGCCAGCAGCTTGGACAGACCTGGGGCCAACGTCCTGACTTTC.

This clone was detected a few times. The chain is built from TRBV28 and TRBJ1-5; D is ambiguous. CDR1 and CDR2 from the germline V gene are MDHEN and SYDVKM. Between the trimmed V and J ends, which lost 7 bases and 0 bases, there was a span of 19 bases. The CDR3 has 17 residues. The DNA for the CDR3 is TGTGCCAGCACTCAAGGTGGAGGGAGAGATAGCAATCAGCCCCAGCATTTT. Amino acids: CASTQGGGRDSNQPQHF. Full variable domain (rest looked up from reference TRBV28 and TRBJ1-5): DVKVTQSSRYLVKRTGEKVFLECVQDMDHENMFWYRQDPGLGLRLIYFSYDVKMKEKGDIPEGYSVSREKKERFSLILESASTNQTSMYLCASTQGGGRDSNQPQHFGDGTRLSIL.

In this sample, this clone turned up once. The chain uses TRBV7-2 and TRBJ2-3, with 9 bases that match TRBD1. CDR1 is SGHTA and CDR2 is FQGNSA in the germline V gene. This CDR3 is 16 amino acids long. Trimming at V came to 5 bases and at J to 2 bases, leaving 8 bases not matched to a gene. The DNA of the CDR3 is TGTGCCAGCAGCCTCATTGGGGACAGGGACACAGATACGCAGTATTTT. Translated: CASSLIGDRDTDTQYF. The full variable domain, in which reference TRBV7-2 and TRBJ2-3 provide the parts outside the CDR3, is GAGVSQSPSNKVTEKGKDVELRCDPISGHTALYWYRQSLGQGLEFLIYFQGNSAPDKSGLPSDRFSAERTGGSVSTLTIQRTQQEDSAVYLCASSLIGDRDTDTQYFGPGTRLTVL.

The chain employs TRBV24-1 and TRBJ2-1, with 10 positions matching TRBD2. The CDR3 extends over 16 amino acids. Germline V gives CDR1 KGHDR, CDR2 SFDVKD. V was pared by 4 bases and J by 3 bases, with 5 bases of the junction left unmatched. The CDR3 region is CATSDILAGNYNEQFF. CDR3 DNA: TGTGCCACCAGTGACATACTAGCGGGAAACTACAATGAGCAGTTCTTC.

This chain links TRBV7-6 with TRBJ1-6; 7 bases fit TRBD1. V lost 2 bases, J lost 8 bases, and 9 bases stayed unmatched. This CDR3 is built from 16 residues. CDR1 is SGHVS and CDR2 is FNYEAQ in the germline V gene. The CDR3 DNA reads as TGTGCCAGCAGCTTAATGTCCCGGGACAGAGATTCACCCCTCCACTTT. Translation gives CASSLMSRDRDSPLHF. Variable domain in full (rest from reference TRBV7-6 and TRBJ1-6): GAGVSQSPRYKVTKRGQDVALRCDPISGHVSLYWYRQALGQGPEFLTYFNYEAQQDKSGLPNDRFSAERPEGSISTLTIQRTEQRDSAMYRCASSLMSRDRDSPLHFGNGTRLTVT.

This rearrangement joins TRBV7-8 to TRBJ2-7; 10 bases line up with TRBD2. Germline V lookup: CDR1 SGHVS, CDR2 FQNEAQ. V shed 8 bases and J 2 bases; nucleotides not matched to a gene: 6. The CDR3 has 14 amino acids. CDR3 in amino acids: CASGISGGTYEQYV. The CDR3 DNA is TGTGCCAGCGGCATTAGCGGGGGGACCTACGAGCAGTACGTC.

This clone appeared a few times. The rearrangement uses TRBV6-5 and TRBJ2-1; 9 bases are shared with TRBD2. CDR3 size: 16 residues. V trimming: 4 bases; J trimming: 6 bases; junction bases outside the gene matches: 10. Looked up from germline, CDR1 is MNHEY and CDR2 is SVGAGI. CDR3 nucleotides: TGTGCCAGCAGTTCCCACGCGGGGGGGCCGTTCAATGAGCAGTTCTTC. It translates to CASSSHAGGPFNEQFF.

The chain has TRBV6-1 and TRBJ2-3, with TRBD2 matching 13 bases. The V gene end was trimmed by 3 bases and the J gene end by 4 bases; junction bases not matched to a gene: 4. CDR3 length: 16 amino acids. The germline CDR1 and CDR2 sequences are MNHNS and SASEGT. CDR3 loop: CASSELLAGGPDTQYF. DNA of the CDR3: TGTGCCAGCAGTGAGTTACTAGCGGGAGGGCCAGATACGCAGTATTTT.

The genes are TRBV2 and TRBJ2-1; D not certain. Trimming took 2 bases from V and 1 from J, leaving 9 bases between them. CDR1 is SNHLY, CDR2 FYNNEI, per germline. The CDR3 runs to 15 residues. The CDR3 DNA follows: TGTGCCAGCAGTGAATCCCTACAGTCCTACAATGAGCAGTTCTTC. Its protein product is CASSESLQSYNEQFF.

The J gene is TRBJ2-2, the V gene TRBV2; 9 bases map to TRBD1. Germline V gene sequence: CDR1 SNHLY, CDR2 FYNNEI. Losses at the gene ends were 1 base for V and 5 bases for J; bases not matched to a gene: 2. The CDR3 totals 15 residues. The CDR3 here is CASSEDRGRTGELFF. In DNA form, the CDR3 reads TGTGCCAGCAGTGAAGACAGGGGGCGAACCGGGGAGCTGTTTTTT.

J is TRBJ2-5 and V is TRBV5-4, with a weak D call TRBD2 (6 bases). This CDR3 contains 15 residues. CDR1 and CDR2 from the germline V gene are SGHNT and YYREEE (reference sequence). V was clipped by 3 bases and J by 1 base, with 13 bases between them. The CDR3 coding sequence is TGTGCCAGCAGCTCCCCTAGCGCTTCCCAAGAGACCCAGTACTTC. Translating gives CASSSPSASQETQYF.

The chain carries TRBV28 and TRBJ1-2, with TRBD1 as a possible D gene (5 bases). The V end lost 8 bases, the J end lost 3 bases, and 13 bases lay between the germline ends. There are 13 residues in the CDR3. CDR1 is MDHEN and CDR2 is SYDVKM in the germline V gene. The CDR3 sequence is CASETSRDYGYTF. CDR3 nucleotides: TGTGCCAGCGAAACCTCCAGGGACTATGGCTACACCTTC.

V is TRBV5-6 and J is TRBJ2-7; D may be TRBD2 (6 bases). The CDR3 runs 15 residues. Germline lookup yields CDR1 SGHDT and CDR2 YYEEEE. Trimming removed 0 bases from V and 3 bases from J, with 13 bases in between. The DNA for the CDR3 is TGTGCCAGCAGCTTGGCCAATGCCGGGAGCTACGAGCAGTACTTC. It encodes CASSLANAGSYEQYF.